This TCR beta chain was sequenced for a study of T cells in Graves' hyperthyroidism and ophthalmopathy. Whole-study results and caveats: Ophthalmopathy got predicted by the model a median roughly 6.4 months before its onset. The majority of expanded thyroid clonotypes above 0.001 also appeared in blood.

This clonotype was counted many times. Its antigen is unidentified. Regions amplified from RNA transcripts were the TCR beta CDR3 regions. HTBI primers were employed in a first-round RT-PCR of the TCR CDR3. TCRdb recomputed calls from the multiplex PCR reads with MiXCR, one row per CDR3 protein. The sample holds around 300,000 distinct CDR3 sequences; around 22% are singletons and the top ten take around 62%. The trim removed 6 bases at V and 7 bases at J, leaving 14 bases unmatched. The CDR3 length is 16 residues. Germline CDR1 and CDR2: SGHAT and FQNNGV. Ophthalmopathy in the patients scored at least 3 on Clinical Activity Score and at least 4 on NOSPECS grade, lasting under 3 months. Reasons for excluding patients were uncontrolled infection, other autoimmune disease, pregnancy or lactation.

V and J are TRBV11-2 and TRBJ2-1; 8 bases fit TRBD2. The origin of this receptor is a man between 25 and 39 years old with Graves' ophthalmopathy. The sample comprised blood. The CDR3 bases are TGTGCCAGCAGAGATAGGCGGCGGGAGGTTTGGAATGAGCAGTTCTTC. Protein: CASRDRRREVWNEQFF.